This T cell receptor beta chain originates from a study of T-cell reconstitution after alpha-beta-depleted transplantation in children. Findings of the study overall: At around two months after transplant, the alpha-beta T cells were reportedly derived from several hundred expanded clones that came from non-depleted graft cells.

CDR1 is DFQATT and CDR2 is SNEGSKA in the germline V gene (reference sequence). This CDR3 is built from 15 residues. Trimming removed 3 bases from V and 0 bases from J, with 12 bases in between. Unique molecular identifiers were incorporated when the TCRbeta library was constructed. TCRdb called the PCR reads again in MiXCR, with one record for every CDR3 protein. The sample includes 900,000 or so distinct CDR3 sequences, roughly 15% of them seen just once. This clonotype appeared a few times. The antigen is unknown. This TCR was sampled from a male patient under 18 who had a stem cell transplant for acute lymphoblastic leukemia, so the T cells may come from the graft donor. The chain uses TRBV20-1 and TRBJ2-1, with D tentatively TRBD2 (5 bases). Sequencing was performed on PBMCs, mostly from graft donor cells, taken 360 days after TCRalphabeta/CD19-depleted stem cell transplant. The CDR3 region is CSASPASSSYNEQFF. The CDR3 DNA reads TGCAGTGCTAGCCCTGCTAGCAGCTCCTACAATGAGCAGTTCTTC.